What follows are 8 T cell receptor beta chains derived from one specimen sequenced in a study of OX40 agonist ivuxolimab in advanced cancers. TCRdb keeps only in-frame clones here, not all; method: immunoSEQ multiplex PCR. Here the sample spans some 14,000 clones, roughly 84% being singletons. The source was CD4+ or CD8+ T cells sorted from blood, collected in a trial of the OX40 agonist ivuxolimab. The receptors originated from an adult with an advanced solid tumor such as melanoma, head and neck, liver or kidney cancer.

The chain uses TRBV15 and TRBJ2-1, with D hard to call. This CDR3 comprises 16 residues. Trimming removed 0 bases from V and 3 bases from J, with 12 bases in between. Germline V CDR1 and CDR2: LNHNV, YYDKDF (reference sequence). Written as DNA, the CDR3 is TGTGCCACCAGCAGAGATCAACGTTGGGTCTACAATGAGCAGTTCTTC. This encodes CATSRDQRWVYNEQFF.

The chain is built from TRBV19 and TRBJ2-7; D tentatively reads TRBD1 or TRBD2 (6 bases each). Germline CDR1 LNHDA, CDR2 SQIVND (reference sequence). The V gene lost 3 bases and the J gene lost 5 bases, with 14 bases spanning the gap. The CDR3 extends over 14 amino acids. In nucleotides, the CDR3 is TGTGCCAGTAGTATTAACAGGGAGGTAGACGAGCAGTACTTC. Translating it yields CASSINREVDEQYF.

This clone was picked up a small number of times. The chain employs TRBV7-6 and TRBJ2-3; TRBD1 or TRBD2 may be the D gene (6 bases each). Trimming cost V 6 bases and J 8 bases, with 21 bases left between them. The CDR3 totals 15 residues. Germline values: CDR1 SGHVS, CDR2 FNYEAQ. The CDR3 spells CASSSGGGRVATQYF. CDR3 bases: TGTGCCAGCAGTTCCGGAGGGGGAAGAGTGGCTACGCAGTATTTT.

The chain employs TRBV20-1 and TRBJ1-2; D ambiguous. The V end lost 7 bases, the J end lost 8 bases, and 11 bases lay between the germline ends. Germline values: CDR1 DFQATT, CDR2 SNEGSKA (reference sequence). The CDR3 consists of 10 residues. CDR3 sequence (DNA): TGCAGTGTCTCAGAGTCCGGCTACACCTTC. It encodes CSVSESGYTF.

V usage is TRBV9 and J usage is TRBJ2-1, with 10 positions matching TRBD2. Germline lookup yields CDR1 SGDLS and CDR2 YYNGEE. V lost 3 bases to trimming and J lost 8 bases; unmatched junction nucleotides: 8. CDR3 length: 15 residues. The CDR3 nucleotides read TGTGCCAGCAGCGGGCTAGCGGGAGCTTTGGATGAGCAGTTCTTC. Its translation is CASSGLAGALDEQFF.

The gene calls are TRBV13 and TRBJ2-2; 7 positions match TRBD1. The J segment lost 7 bases and the V segment lost 5 bases, leaving 16 bases of the junction unmatched. This CDR3 has 17 amino acids. The V gene's germline CDR1 is PRHDT and CDR2 FYEKMQ (reference sequence). DNA of the CDR3: TGTGCCAGCAGCCAACGAGGCTTTACAGGGGCCGGCGGGGAGCTGTTTTTT. It is translated as CASSQRGFTGAGGELFF.

This chain links TRBV19 with TRBJ1-5; possibly TRBD1 for D (5 bases). This CDR3 has 15 residues. Trimming stripped 4 bases from V and 2 bases from J, with 12 bases between. Germline CDR1 LNHDA, CDR2 SQIVND (reference sequence). CDR3 residues: CASSKVAQGNQPQHF. In DNA, the CDR3 is TGTGCCAGTAGTAAGGTCGCACAGGGCAATCAGCCCCAGCATTTT.

The chain combines TRBV7-9 with TRBJ2-3; D may correspond to TRBD1 or TRBD2 (6 bases each). Germline CDR1 and CDR2: SEHNR and FQNEAQ (reference sequence). This CDR3 is 15 amino acids long. V was clipped by 3 bases and J by 1 base, with 11 bases between them. The CDR3: CASSFSRGGTDTQYF. CDR3 DNA: TGTGCCAGCAGCTTTTCGAGGGGGGGCACAGATACGCAGTATTTT. Full variable domain (outside the CDR3, taken from reference TRBV7-9 and TRBJ2-3): DTGVSQNPRHKITKRGQNVTFRCDPISEHNRLYWYRQTLGQGPEFLTYFQNEAQLEKSRLLSDRFSAERPKGSFSTLEIQRTEQGDSAMYLCASSFSRGGTDTQYFGPGTRLTVL.